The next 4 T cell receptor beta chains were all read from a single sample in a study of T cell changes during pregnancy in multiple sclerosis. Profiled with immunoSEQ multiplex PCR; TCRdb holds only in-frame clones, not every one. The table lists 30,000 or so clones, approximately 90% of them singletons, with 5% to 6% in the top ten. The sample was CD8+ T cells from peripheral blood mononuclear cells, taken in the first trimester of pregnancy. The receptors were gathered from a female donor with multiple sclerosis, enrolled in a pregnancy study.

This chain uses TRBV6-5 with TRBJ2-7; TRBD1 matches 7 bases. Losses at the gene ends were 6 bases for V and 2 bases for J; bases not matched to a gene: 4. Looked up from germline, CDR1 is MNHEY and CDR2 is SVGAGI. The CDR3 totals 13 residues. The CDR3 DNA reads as TGTGCCAGCAGCCGACAGGGAACCTACGAGCAGTACTTC. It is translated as CASSRQGTYEQYF.

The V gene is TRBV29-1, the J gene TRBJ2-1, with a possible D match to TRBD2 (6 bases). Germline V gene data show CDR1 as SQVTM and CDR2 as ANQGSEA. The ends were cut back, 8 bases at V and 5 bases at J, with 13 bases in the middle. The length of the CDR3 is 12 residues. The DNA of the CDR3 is TGCAGCTTCTGGGACTTAGACAATGAGCAGTTCTTC. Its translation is CSFWDLDNEQFF.

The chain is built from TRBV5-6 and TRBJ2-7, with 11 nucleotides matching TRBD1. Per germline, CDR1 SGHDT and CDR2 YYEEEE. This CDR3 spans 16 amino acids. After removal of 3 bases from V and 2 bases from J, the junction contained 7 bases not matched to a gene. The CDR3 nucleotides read TGTGCCAGCAGCTCTGGACAGGGGGCGAACCCCTACGAGCAGTACTTC. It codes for CASSSGQGANPYEQYF.

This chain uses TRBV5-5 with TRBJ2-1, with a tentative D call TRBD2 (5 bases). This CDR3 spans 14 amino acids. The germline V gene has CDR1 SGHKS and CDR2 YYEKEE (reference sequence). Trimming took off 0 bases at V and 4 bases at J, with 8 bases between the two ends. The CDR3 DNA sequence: TGTGCCAGCAGCTTGGCCCCGGGGTACAATGAGCAGTTCTTC. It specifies CASSLAPGYNEQFF.